These T cell receptor beta chains were read from a single sample in a study of shared clonotypes between healthy human individuals. Assay: immunoSEQ multiplex PCR; the TCRdb copy retains only in-frame clones and omits some. This sample has some 2,000,000 clones, with about 95% found just once. What was sequenced was naive CD8+ T cells sorted from blood. The source of these receptors is a man younger than 30 in good health. The CDR3 runs from the conserved cysteine through the conserved F or W. D genes are given only for firm matches.

d_call j_call v_call cdr3_nt cdr3_aa
- TRBJ2-3 TRBV10-1 TGCGCCAGCAGTGCGAGTGGTGCAGATACGCAGTATTTT CASSASGADTQYF
- TRBJ1-3 TRBV29-1 TGCAGCGTTGAAGACAGGTACATGGCTGGAAACACCATATATTTT CSVEDRYMAGNTIYF
- TRBJ1-1 TRBV14 TGTGCCAGCAGCCTAGGGGTGAGCACTGAAGCTTTCTTT CASSLGVSTEAFF
- TRBJ2-2 TRBV28 TGTGCCAGCAGTTTGTCAGGGTTTAACACCGGGGAGCTGTTTTTT CASSLSGFNTGELFF
- TRBJ2-6 TRBV5-1 TGCGCCAGCAGCTCAAAAGAGACAGGCTCTGGGGCCAACGTCCTGACTTTC CASSSKETGSGANVLTF
- TRBJ1-2 TRBV12-5 TGTGCTAGTGGTTTGGCATTCGGGGCTAACTATGGCTACACCTTC CASGLAFGANYGYTF
- TRBJ2-7 TRBV4-3 TGCGCCAGCAGCCAAGGGCGGGATTGGGGCTACGAGCAGTACTTC CASSQGRDWGYEQYF
TRBD1 TRBJ2-7 TRBV7-2 TGTGCCAGCAGCTACGACAGGGACCTCTACGAGCAGTACTTC CASSYDRDLYEQYF
- TRBJ2-7 TRBV27 TGTGCCAGCAGTTTAGAGCCGGGGAGGAGCTCCTACGAGCAGTACTTC CASSLEPGRSSYEQYF
- TRBJ1-1 TRBV9 TGTGCCAGCAGCGTAGGCTCAGGGAACACTGAAGCTTTCTTT CASSVGSGNTEAFF
- TRBJ2-7 TRBV6-5 TGTGCCAGCAGTTACGGCGGGCCTCCCTACGAGCAGTACTTC CASSYGGPPYEQYF
- TRBJ2-3 TRBV18 TGTGCCAGCTCACCGAGGGAGGAATTTGATACGCAGTATTTT CASSPREEFDTQYF
- TRBJ2-1 TRBV10-2 TGCGCCAGCAGTGGTTTGGACTCCTACAATGAGCAGTTCTTC CASSGLDSYNEQFF
- TRBJ2-1 TRBV27 TGTGCCAGCAGTTATACAGCGAGCTCCTACAATGAGCAGTTCTTC CASSYTASSYNEQFF
- TRBJ2-3 TRBV6-5 TGTGCCAGCAGTTCTCACCCCATCAAAGCAGATACGCAGTATTTT CASSSHPIKADTQYF
- TRBJ2-1 TRBV6-5 TGTGCCAGCAGTTACGAGACTGCTATGCCCAATGAGCAGTTCTTC CASSYETAMPNEQFF
- TRBJ1-2 TRBV9 TGTGCCAGCAGCGTATCGGGGGTCAGCAACTATGGCTACACCTTC CASSVSGVSNYGYTF
TRBD2 TRBJ2-1 TRBV6-5 TGTGCCAGCAAAGGAATAGCGGGAGGGAGTGAGCAGTTCTTC CASKGIAGGSEQFF
- TRBJ2-1 TRBV30 TGTGCCTGGAGTGTTACCGGGTTAAACAATGAGCAGTTCTTC CAWSVTGLNNEQFF
- TRBJ1-2 TRBV5-1 TGCGCCAGCAGCGGGGGGCAATCTCCCTATGGCTACACCTTC CASSGGQSPYGYTF
- TRBJ1-5 TRBV5-8 TGTGCCAGCAGCTCCGTTTGGGTGGAACATCAGCCCCAGCATTTT CASSSVWVEHQPQHF
TRBD2 TRBJ2-3 TRBV5-4 TGTGCCGCGACGGTCGCGGGAGCCGATACGCAGTATTTT CAATVAGADTQYF
- TRBJ1-1 TRBV30 TGTGCGTTGAACAGGGATGGGAACACTGAAGCTTTCTTT CALNRDGNTEAFF
TRBD2 TRBJ2-1 TRBV28 TGTGCCGGTGCCCCGACTAGCGGCAATGAGCAGTTCTTC CAGAPTSGNEQFF
- TRBJ2-3 TRBV18 TGTGCCAGCTCACCTGCCTCATCCCAGCGGGTTACAGATACGCAGTATTTT CASSPASSQRVTDTQYF
TRBD1 TRBJ1-2 TRBV7-9 TGTGCCAGCAGCCCCGGGACAGGTAGTTATGGCTACACCTTC CASSPGTGSYGYTF
TRBD2 TRBJ2-3 TRBV27 TGTGCCAGCAGCAAACTAGCGGTCGCAGATACGCAGTATTTT CASSKLAVADTQYF
TRBD2 TRBJ2-7 TRBV27 TGTGCCAGCAGTTTTCTAGCGGGAGCCGCTTCCCTCGAGCAGTACTTC CASSFLAGAASLEQYF
- TRBJ2-7 TRBV30 TGTGCCTGCTGCCTAGGCAGAATATACGAGCAGTACTTC CACCLGRIYEQYF
- TRBJ1-1 TRBV29-1 TGCAGCGTTGAGCACTTTGAAGCTTTCTTT CSVEHFEAFF
TRBD1 TRBJ1-2 TRBV5-1 TGCGCCAGCAGTTGGGACAGGGACGGCTACACCTTC CASSWDRDGYTF
- TRBJ1-1 TRBV7-2 TGTGCCAGCAGCCCAATCTCCACTGAAGCTTTCTTT CASSPISTEAFF